This TCR beta chain was sequenced during a study of regulatory T cells in long-lasting Graves disease. Study-level results: The TCR repertoire of persistent Graves' patients was less diverse than that of newly diagnosed ones.

Germline CDR1 DFQATT, CDR2 SNEGSKA (reference sequence). The CDR3 length is 13 residues. Trimming cost V 2 bases and J 7 bases, with 14 bases left between them. Time point given: persistent/refractory GD, antithyroid drugs over 5 years with positive TRAb. PBMCs provided the RNA from which the TCR library was made. Under American Thyroid Association guidelines, Graves' disease was diagnosed. Xi'an, China, was home to the endocrinology department that provided patients. Each patient gave approximately 9 milliliters of EDTA-anticoagulated peripheral blood. This clonotype was seen ten or more times. The antigen is unknown. Construction of TCR beta libraries relied on iRepertoire HTBI primers and on Arm-PCR targeting CDR3 regions. TCRdb re-derived calls from the multiplex PCR reads in MiXCR, one entry per CDR3 protein. The data show almost 350,000 distinct CDR3 sequences, with around 19% seen just once and roughly 29% held by the top ten.

This TCR was recovered from a female donor with Graves disease. The chain links TRBV20-1 to TRBJ2-5, with a possible D match to TRBD2 (6 bases). The starting material was peripheral blood mononuclear cells (PBMCs), obtained when the disease was refractory, from a patient treated with antithyroid drugs. CDR3 loop: CSARPPRGGTQYF. DNA of the CDR3: TGCAGTGCTAGACCCCCACGGGGAGGGACCCAGTACTTC.